The clone carrying this T cell receptor beta chain was seen only a few times. No antigen is known for it. The source of the sample is a study of T cells in Graves' hyperthyroidism and ophthalmopathy. Findings of the study overall: Most clonotypes expanded in thyroid above 0.001 were likewise present in blood. Patients with ophthalmopathy were separated from those with stable hyperthyroidism by a 13 V-J model.

A patient was excluded if there was uncontrolled infection, other autoimmune disease, pregnancy or lactation. Fresh peripheral blood, roughly 9.8 ml of it, supplied the PBMCs. TCR beta CDR3 regions were amplified from RNA. The TCR CDR3 first-round RT-PCR relied on the HTBI primer set. One entry per CDR3 protein results from TCRdb running MiXCR on the multiplex PCR reads. The table shows about 360,000 distinct CDR3 sequences, with approximately 13% occurring only once. Germline-derived CDR1 and CDR2 are DFQATT and SNEGSKA (reference sequence). The CDR3 length is 14 residues. The receptor's source is a woman aged 18-29 years with Graves' hyperthyroidism. Sequencing was done on a sample of blood. The rearrangement uses TRBV20-1 and TRBJ2-5; perhaps TRBD2 as D (5 bases). CDR3 loop: CYPKGGGPQETQYF. CDR3 DNA: TGCTATCCTAAGGGCGGAGGCCCCCAAGAGACCCAGTACTTC.